The source of this T cell receptor (beta chain) is a study of blood T cell repertoires in COVID-19. Study-wide background: Italy, Spain and the United States were the sources of the convalescent and acute COVID-19 samples.

The ends were cut back, 1 base at V and 11 bases at J, with 27 bases in the middle. CDR1 and CDR2 from the germline V gene are LGHDT and YNNKEL (reference sequence). CDR3 size: 18 residues. Libraries were prepared by immunoSEQ multiplex PCR; TCRdb keeps only in-frame clonotypes and omits some of them. This table holds 180,000 or so clones, roughly 80% found once. The receptor was isolated from a woman aged 50 to 65 who had recovered from COVID-19. The rearrangement links TRBV3-1 (or the pseudogene TRBV3-2) to TRBJ1-3; tentative D call: TRBD1 (6 bases). Sequencing used PBMCs or T cells enriched from blood (not recorded which). The CDR3 sequence: CASSQVVRTVTPDDPIYF. Written as DNA, the CDR3 is TGTGCCAGCAGCCAAGTAGTCAGGACAGTCACACCCGATGACCCCATATATTTT.